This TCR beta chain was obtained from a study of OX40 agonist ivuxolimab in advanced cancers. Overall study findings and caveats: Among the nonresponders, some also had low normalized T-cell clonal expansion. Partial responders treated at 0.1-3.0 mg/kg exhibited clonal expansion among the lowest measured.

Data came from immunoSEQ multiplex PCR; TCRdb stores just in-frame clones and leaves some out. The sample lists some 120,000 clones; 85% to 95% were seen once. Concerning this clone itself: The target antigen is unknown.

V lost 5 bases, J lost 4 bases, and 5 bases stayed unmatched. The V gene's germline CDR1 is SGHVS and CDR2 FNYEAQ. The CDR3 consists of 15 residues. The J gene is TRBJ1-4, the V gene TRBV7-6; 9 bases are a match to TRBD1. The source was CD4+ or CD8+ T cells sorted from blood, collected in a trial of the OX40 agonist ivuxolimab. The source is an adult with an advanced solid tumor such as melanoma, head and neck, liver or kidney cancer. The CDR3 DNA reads TGTGCCAGCAGCGGAGGACAGGGGTTTAATGAAAAACTGTTTTTT. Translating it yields CASSGGQGFNEKLFF.